This T cell receptor (beta chain) stems from a study of blood T cell repertoires in COVID-19. Study in general: From T cells, B-cell-depleted T cells, or PBMCs came the material, which was cDNA or gDNA.

Trimming pared 2 bases from V and 0 bases from J, leaving 9 bases between. The germline CDR1 and CDR2 sequences are ENHRY and SYGVKD. The CDR3 is made up of 15 amino acids. Assignments of participants to cohorts depended upon their own reported clinical history. Original processing methods: Amplification from reference gene primers served as the basis for estimated nucleated cell counts. Using immunoSEQ multiplex PCR, the repertoire was profiled, and TCRdb retains in-frame clones only, with some absent. For V, J and clone size, that table is used; D and trimming come from the DNA. The data contain 310,000 or so clones, approximately 90% of them singletons.

This sequence was found in a young woman who had recovered from COVID-19. V gene TRBV10-3 combines with J gene TRBJ2-3; no clear D gene. Specimen: PBMCs or T cells enriched from blood (not recorded which). CDR3 sequence: CAISEASPSTDTQYF. DNA for the CDR3: TGTGCCATCAGTGAGGCGTCACCGAGCACAGATACGCAGTATTTT.